Each of the 12 T cell receptor beta chains below was sequenced from the same sample in a study of T cells in Graves' hyperthyroidism and ophthalmopathy. TCR beta CDR3 regions were amplified from RNA. Initially, a first-round RT-PCR of the TCR CDR3 employed the HTBI primer set. In TCRdb, the multiplex PCR reads were re-called with MiXCR into one record per CDR3 protein. The sample shows some 510,000 distinct CDR3 sequences, 40% to 55% of them seen only once. Material: peripheral blood or thyroid tissue (not recorded which). The receptors stem from a young woman with Graves' hyperthyroidism.

This clonotype has only a few counts. The chain uses TRBV20-1 and TRBJ1-1; D unclear. The CDR3 is made up of 13 amino acids. Looked up from germline, CDR1 is DFQATT and CDR2 is SNEGSKA (reference sequence). Trimming took 4 bases from V and 0 from J, leaving 9 bases between them. The CDR3 here is CSAITTVNTEAFF. The CDR3 bases are TGCAGTGCTATTACGACCGTGAACACTGAAGCTTTCTTT.

The chain combines TRBV10-3 with TRBJ1-2; no firm D call. Trimming removed 10 bases from V and 5 bases from J, with 17 bases in between. Germline V gene sequence: CDR1 ENHRY, CDR2 SYGVKD. The length of the CDR3 is 13 residues. CDR3 loop: CASSGMGEYGYTF. For the CDR3, the DNA is TGTGCCAGCTCGGGGATGGGAGAGTATGGCTACACCTTC.

This clonotype appeared a few times. V gene TRBV12-3 or TRBV12-4 combines with J gene TRBJ1-1; a weak D match, TRBD1 (5 bases). Trimming took off 5 bases at V and 6 bases at J, with 13 bases between the two ends. CDR3 length equals 13 residues. The DNA for the CDR3 is TGTGCCAGCAGTCGGGACCAAGGGTCTGAAGCTTTCTTT. This sequence encodes CASSRDQGSEAFF.

The chain joins TRBV19 to TRBJ1-5, with 7 bases matching TRBD1. V lost 8 bases and J lost 3; bases outside the gene matches: 10. CDR1 and CDR2 (germline): LNHDA, SQIVND (reference sequence). The CDR3 runs 15 residues. The CDR3 is CASPRGQADNQPQHF. For the CDR3, the DNA is TGTGCCAGTCCCCGTGGACAGGCGGACAATCAGCCCCAGCATTTT.

This clonotype was counted a few times. This chain joins TRBV7-2 and TRBJ1-3; D is unresolved. The CDR3 totals 14 residues. With 6 bases removed from V and 0 bases from J, the gap between germline ends came to 9 bases. Germline V gene sequence: CDR1 SGHTA, CDR2 FQGNSA. CDR3 amino acids: CASSEGLSGNTIYF. CDR3 coding DNA: TGTGCCAGCAGTGAAGGTCTCTCTGGAAACACCATATATTTT. The full variable domain, its missing parts supplied by reference TRBV7-2 and TRBJ1-3, is GAGVSQSPSNKVTEKGKDVELRCDPISGHTALYWYRQSLGQGLEFLIYFQGNSAPDKSGLPSDRFSAERTGGSVSTLTIQRTQQEDSAVYLCASSEGLSGNTIYFGEGSWLTVV.

The rearrangement joins TRBV7-3 to TRBJ2-7, with TRBD1 matching 8 bases. With 5 bases clipped from V and 3 bases from J, the junction kept 3 bases outside the gene matches. This CDR3 contains 13 residues. Germline V gene data show CDR1 as SGHTA and CDR2 as FQGTGA. CDR3 sequence (DNA): TGTGCCAGCAGCGTGGACAGGGTCTACGAGCAGTACTTC. Its translation is CASSVDRVYEQYF.

This clonotype has a count of ten or more. The V and J genes are TRBV24-1 and TRBJ1-1, with TRBD1 as a possible D gene (6 bases). Germline V gene data show CDR1 as KGHDR and CDR2 as SFDVKD. The V end lost 11 bases, the J end lost 1 base, and 10 bases lay between the germline ends. The CDR3 has 12 amino acids. CDR3 DNA: TGTGCCATTTCCAGGGGGAACACTGAAGCTTTCTTT. Amino acids: CAISRGNTEAFF.

The chain uses TRBV6-5 and TRBJ1-1; weak D call: TRBD1 (5 bases). The CDR3 extends over 15 amino acids. The V gene lost 0 bases and the J gene lost 3 bases, with 11 bases spanning the gap. The germline V gene has CDR1 MNHEY and CDR2 SVGAGI. The CDR3 nucleotides are TGTGCCAGCAGTTACTCGAGTAGGGGAGACACTGAAGCTTTCTTT. This codes for CASSYSSRGDTEAFF.

The rearrangement links TRBV20-1 to TRBJ2-7, with unresolved D. The V and J ends lost 7 bases and 4 bases respectively, with 14 bases between them. Germline V gives CDR1 DFQATT, CDR2 SNEGSKA (reference sequence). This CDR3 is 12 amino acids long. The CDR3 loop reads CSVSRLGYEQYF. The CDR3 DNA sequence: TGCAGTGTTAGCCGTCTGGGTTACGAGCAGTACTTC.

V gene TRBV7-3 combines with J gene TRBJ1-1, with no clear D. The CDR3 runs 14 residues. The germline CDR1 and CDR2 sequences are SGHTA and FQGTGA. V was clipped by 2 bases and J by 1 base, with 8 bases between them. The CDR3 sequence: CASSLGLENTEAFF. For the CDR3, the DNA is TGTGCCAGCAGCTTAGGCCTAGAGAACACTGAAGCTTTCTTT.

This clonotype was counted only a few times. The chain links TRBV29-1 to TRBJ1-1; no firm D call. The germline CDR1 and CDR2 sequences are SQVTM and ANQGSEA. The CDR3 sequence is 11 residues long. Between the trimmed V and J ends, which lost 4 bases and 6 bases, there was a span of 9 bases. The CDR3 DNA reads TGCAGCGTTGGGACGGGCGCTGAAGCTTTCTTT. This encodes CSVGTGAEAFF.

This chain uses TRBV7-9 with TRBJ1-3, with D possibly TRBD1 on 5 matching bases. V lost 5 bases to trimming and J lost 4 bases, with 12 bases between them. The CDR3 is 14 amino acids. Germline V gene lookup returns CDR1 SEHNR and CDR2 FQNEAQ (reference sequence). The CDR3 loop is CASSRAGRGNTIYF. The CDR3 bases are TGTGCCAGCAGCCGGGCAGGGCGAGGAAACACCATATATTTT.